The entry below gives a single TCR beta chain sequence along with its context. This clonotype was seen many times. The antigen it binds to is not known. No much larger clonotype is one base removed from it; base qualities were not supplied. This sample was included in a study of T cell repertoires in cytomegalovirus infection (dated by TCRdb to the late 2010s). For the study in its entirety: Alongside well-studied HLA-B-restricted epitopes, the peptide stimulations were aimed at recently identified HLA-C-restricted CMV epitopes, whose presentation resists viral immunomodulation. Donor HLA type was relevant to the analysis, because carriage of CMV infection together with the matching HLA type was indicated by public TCR beta signatures. General conclusions and limits of the study: Carriers of CMV infection plus the relevant HLA type were discriminated by the cumulative frequency of public TCR beta family members in the study cohort and in an independent roughly 370-donor cohort. The ex vivo response was dominated by HLA-C-restricted CMV-specific TCR beta clonotypes, which also provided the single most frequent clonotype in two of eight donors.

TCRdb lists the instrument as Illumina HiSeq 1500. Starting from the raw public reads, TCRdb applied fastp trimming at Q25, assembled clones with MiXCR and retained in-frame beta chains. Rows with a matching CDR3 protein are joined into one entry that keeps the most common DNA and genes. Within this sample are roughly 570,000 distinct CDR3 sequences, with 40% of them counted one time only. Together, the top ten hold 40% to 60% of the sample. From cysteine to phenylalanine, the CDR3 is 13 amino acids long. The retained sequence is limited to the CDR3, 39 bases, with the frame set at the first base. V and J lose 5 bases and 5 bases, and a span of 12 bases separates them. The meaning of the sample's treatment or condition label: in vitro stimulation with specific CMV peptide epitopes to enrich CMV-specific T cells.

The starting material was cultured PBMCs, obtained from culture after CMV antigen stimulation. This receptor was identified in a human donor in good health (CMV status not recorded). Some clones in this sample may be carry-over from other donors' samples. Recombination linked TRBV12-3 or TRBV12-4 to TRBJ1-1, with the identity of the D gene unclear. CDR3 region: CASSRRAETEAFF. The nucleotide sequence reads TGTGCCAGCAGTCGCCGGGCTGAGACTGAAGCTTTCTTT.